One and the same sample provided the 20 T cell receptor beta chains below, sequenced in a study of T cells in Graves' hyperthyroidism and ophthalmopathy. RNA transcripts served as the template for amplifying TCR beta CDR3 regions. First-round RT-PCR targeting the TCR CDR3 was performed with the HTBI primer set. MiXCR was run by TCRdb on the multiplex PCR reads, yielding one entry per CDR3 protein. Among about 500,000 distinct CDR3 sequences listed, 15% to 20% were seen once. The sequencing input was blood. These receptors were taken from a woman aged 30 to 39 with Graves' ophthalmopathy.

Ten or more counts support this clonotype. V gene TRBV20-1 combines with J gene TRBJ2-3; 11 nucleotides match TRBD2. Germline lookup yields CDR1 DFQATT and CDR2 SNEGSKA (reference sequence). Losses at the gene ends were 1 base for V and 4 bases for J; bases not matched to a gene: 10. The CDR3 has 17 residues. This chain's CDR3 is CSARVDSGRVSADTQYF. The DNA of the CDR3 is TGCAGTGCTAGAGTCGATAGCGGGAGGGTAAGCGCAGATACGCAGTATTTT.

This clonotype was observed at least ten times. The chain couples TRBV6-5 to TRBJ2-3, with 12 nucleotides matching TRBD2. The V and J ends lost 1 base and 4 bases, in that order; junction bases with no gene match: 6. Per the germline V gene, CDR1 is MNHEY and CDR2 is SVGAGI. The CDR3 runs to 17 residues. The chain's CDR3 is CASSYLRTSGIPDTQYF. The DNA for the CDR3 is TGTGCCAGCAGTTACTTGAGGACTAGCGGGATACCAGATACGCAGTATTTT.

This clonotype was observed a few times. The chain joins TRBV5-8 to TRBJ1-5; D not certain. The CDR3 has 15 amino acids. Between the trimmed V and J ends, which lost 2 bases and 3 bases, there was a span of 12 bases. Germline loops: CDR1 SGHTS, CDR2 YDEGEE. The chain's CDR3 is CASSFVPGYNQPQHF. The CDR3 bases are TGTGCCAGCAGCTTCGTTCCGGGGTACAATCAGCCCCAGCATTTT.

This clonotype was recorded a few times. The rearrangement uses TRBV7-8 and TRBJ2-5, with 13 bases fitting TRBD2. Germline V gene data show CDR1 as SGHVS and CDR2 as FQNEAQ. The J segment lost 5 bases and the V segment lost 5 bases, leaving 8 bases of the junction unmatched. The CDR3 is 16 residues long. The DNA of the CDR3 is TGTGCCAGCAGCCGACGGACTAGCGGGAGAGGCGAGACCCAGTACTTC. Translating gives CASSRRTSGRGETQYF.

This clonotype was detected many times. This chain links TRBV28 with TRBJ2-5, with D maybe TRBD2 (6 bases). V was pared by 6 bases and J by 4 bases, with 15 bases between. This CDR3 spans 14 amino acids. CDR1 and CDR2 from the germline V gene are MDHEN and SYDVKM. The chain's CDR3 is CASSVPGAPETQYF. The CDR3 DNA follows: TGTGCCAGCAGCGTCCCGGGAGCGCCAGAGACCCAGTACTTC.

To note about this clonotype: A read error may explain this, as a much larger clone is one base away. The CDR3 carries no conserved terminal phenylalanine or tryptophan, so it likely arises from a read error. The genes are TRBV20-1 and TRBJ2-5; D possibly corresponds to TRBD2 (5 bases). This CDR3 contains 13 residues. The germline gives CDR1 DFQATT, CDR2 SNEGSKA (reference sequence). V lost 3 bases and J 3 bases, leaving 11 bases between the germline ends. In DNA, the CDR3 is TGCAGTGCTAGGGTGGAGGCCGAAGAGACCCAGTACCTC. This sequence encodes CSARVEAEETQYL.

The chain employs TRBV28 and TRBJ2-7, with D perhaps TRBD2 (6 bases). The CDR3 is 12 residues long. V was pared by 5 bases and J by 6 bases, with 11 bases between. Germline CDR1 and CDR2: MDHEN and SYDVKM. As DNA, the CDR3 is TGTGCCAGCAGTCGGGGGAGCGGCGAGCAGTACTTC. Translation: CASSRGSGEQYF.

This clonotype was picked up many times. This chain connects TRBV19 to TRBJ2-3; D may be TRBD1 (7 bases). CDR3 length: 13 amino acids. Germline V CDR1 and CDR2: LNHDA, SQIVND (reference sequence). Trimming removed 8 bases from V and 6 bases from J, with 15 bases in between. In DNA form, the CDR3 reads TGTGCCAGTGCCACAGGGGAGGCGGATACGCAGTATTTT. Translating gives CASATGEADTQYF.

This clonotype was seen at least ten times. The rearrangement joins TRBV11-1 to TRBJ2-7; D is unclear. CDR3 length: 12 residues. The germline CDR1 and CDR2 sequences are SGHAT and FQDESV (reference sequence). V dropped 5 bases and J dropped 4 bases, with 9 bases sitting between them. CDR3 residues: CASSEGSYEQYF. The CDR3, as DNA: TGTGCCAGCAGCGAAGGGTCATACGAGCAGTACTTC.

At least ten counts were recorded for this clonotype. The V gene is TRBV30, the J gene TRBJ1-3; D uncertain. This CDR3 comprises 13 residues. V was clipped by 2 bases and J by 1 base, with 6 bases between them. The germline V gene has CDR1 GTSNPN and CDR2 SVGIG (reference sequence). This CDR3 is CAWSIESGNTIYF. The CDR3 nucleotides read TGTGCCTGGAGTATCGAGTCTGGAAACACCATATATTTT.

The sample holds many counts of this clonotype. V and J are TRBV28 and TRBJ2-1, with no clear D. CDR1 MDHEN and CDR2 SYDVKM come from the germline V gene. This CDR3 region has 13 residues. Trimming removed 6 bases at V and 3 bases at J, with 9 bases between. The DNA of the CDR3 is TGTGCCAGCAGCCCTACAGTCTACAATGAGCAGTTCTTC. As protein: CASSPTVYNEQFF.

The genes are TRBV7-2 and TRBJ2-5; 7 bases agree with TRBD1. Germline V gene sequence: CDR1 SGHTA, CDR2 FQGNSA. V lost 2 bases to trimming and J lost 3 bases; unmatched junction nucleotides: 6. The CDR3 runs to 15 residues. The CDR3 DNA reads as TGTGCCAGCAGCTTATACACAGGGGATGAAGAGACCCAGTACTTC. Amino acid sequence: CASSLYTGDEETQYF.

The V gene is TRBV20-1, the J gene TRBJ2-1, with TRBD2 matching 10 bases. The germline gives CDR1 DFQATT, CDR2 SNEGSKA (reference sequence). The V and J ends lost 2 bases and 7 bases, in that order; junction bases with no gene match: 8. CDR3 length equals 15 residues. CDR3 DNA: TGCAGTGCTAGACTAGCGGGAGCACTGGGAAATGAGCAGTTCTTC. It is translated as CSARLAGALGNEQFF.

This clonotype was recorded at least ten times. V is TRBV11-2 and J is TRBJ1-1; 7 nucleotides match TRBD1. The CDR3 sequence is 15 residues long. CDR1 is SGHAT, CDR2 FQNNGV, per germline. The J segment lost 5 bases and the V segment lost 3 bases, leaving 9 bases of the junction unmatched. This CDR3 is CASSLNRGRTTEAFF. CDR3 nucleotides: TGTGCCAGCAGCTTGAACAGGGGAAGGACAACTGAAGCTTTCTTT.

Many counts were recorded for this clonotype. The chain combines TRBV29-1 with TRBJ1-5; possibly TRBD1 for D (6 bases). The CDR3 totals 15 residues. Germline CDR1 SQVTM, CDR2 ANQGSEA. The V end lost 5 bases, the J end lost 2 bases, and 16 bases lay between the germline ends. The CDR3 here is CSVLLGAGGNQPQHF. The CDR3 DNA reads as TGCAGCGTTCTCCTCGGGGCAGGGGGCAATCAGCCCCAGCATTTT.

The table lists this clonotype with many counts. V is TRBV20-1 and J is TRBJ2-7; 10 bases map to TRBD2. This CDR3 has 15 residues. After removal of 0 bases from V and 0 bases from J, the junction contained 2 bases not matched to a gene. Germline CDR1 and CDR2: DFQATT and SNEGSKA (reference sequence). This CDR3 is CSARELAGSSYEQYF. In DNA form, the CDR3 reads TGCAGTGCTAGAGAACTAGCGGGAAGCTCCTACGAGCAGTACTTC.

This clonotype came up many times. The chain is built from TRBV12-3 or TRBV12-4 and TRBJ2-7, with D perhaps matching TRBD1 (6 bases). The V and J ends lost 1 base and 1 base respectively, with 8 bases between them. This CDR3 contains 14 residues. CDR3 protein: CASSLGGQSYEQYF. In nucleotides, the CDR3 is TGTGCCAGCAGTTTAGGGGGGCAGTCCTACGAGCAGTACTTC.

This clonotype was counted at least ten times. The chain combines TRBV6-5 with TRBJ1-1; TRBD1 is a possible D gene (6 bases). The germline CDR1 and CDR2 sequences are MNHEY and SVGAGI. The V gene lost 2 bases and the J gene lost 8 bases, with 18 bases spanning the gap. There are 15 residues in the CDR3. The CDR3 sequence is CASSYEGRGLLEAFF. The CDR3 DNA is TGTGCCAGCAGTTACGAGGGCAGGGGTCTATTAGAAGCTTTCTTT.

The J gene is TRBJ2-3, the V gene TRBV30; TRBD2 matches at 9 bases. The CDR3 runs to 15 residues. The germline gives CDR1 GTSNPN, CDR2 SVGIG (reference sequence). The V segment lost 3 bases and the J segment 0 bases; nucleotides outside the gene matches: 4. The chain's CDR3 is CAWSYSGGSTDTQYF. CDR3 bases: TGTGCCTGGAGCTACAGCGGGGGGAGCACAGATACGCAGTATTTT.

The genes are TRBV28 and TRBJ2-7; 8 bases agree with TRBD2. With 6 bases clipped from V and 4 bases from J, the junction kept 14 bases outside the gene matches. The CDR3 contains 16 residues. Germline-derived CDR1 and CDR2 are MDHEN and SYDVKM. The CDR3 reads CASRPPLGRALYEQYF. The CDR3 DNA is TGTGCCAGCAGACCCCCTCTCGGGAGGGCCCTATACGAGCAGTACTTC.